This entry features one TCR beta chain sequence. The target antigen is unknown. This entry is derived from a study of T-cell reconstitution after alpha-beta-depleted transplantation in children. The study, taken as a whole, reports: High day-60 TCRbeta diversity in some patients came from surviving recipient T cells and thymic progenitors.

Preparation of the TCRbeta library involved a method that used unique molecular identifiers. TCRdb fed the PCR reads into MiXCR, producing one record per CDR3 protein. In the table there are tens of thousands of distinct CDR3 sequences, 44% of which are singletons. The CDR3 runs 14 residues. V lost 6 bases, J lost 4 bases, and 6 bases stayed unmatched. The clonotype originates from a male patient younger than 18 who had a stem cell transplant for acute lymphoblastic leukemia, so the T cells may come from the graft donor. The chain uses TRBV12-3 or TRBV12-4 and TRBJ2-7, with 10 bases that match TRBD1. Sample: PBMCs, mostly from graft donor cells, taken 360 days after TCRalphabeta/CD19-depleted stem cell transplant. This CDR3 is CASSPGDRGYEQYF. DNA for the CDR3: TGTGCCAGCAGCCCCGGGGACAGGGGTTACGAGCAGTACTTC.